The 21 T cell receptor beta chains below all came from one sample that was sequenced in a study of blood T cell repertoires in COVID-19. The assay was immunoSEQ multiplex PCR, and TCRdb's table has in-frame clones only and misses some. The sample lists 240,000 or so clones; approximately 83% were seen once. The sequenced sample consisted of PBMCs or T cells enriched from blood (not recorded which). These receptors were obtained from a woman between 40 and 50 years old with acute COVID-19.

This chain joins TRBV6-5 and TRBJ2-4, with D perhaps matching TRBD2 (5 bases). Trimming cost V 7 bases and J 3 bases, with 16 bases left between them. This CDR3 is built from 15 residues. The germline CDR1 and CDR2 sequences are MNHEY and SVGAGI. The CDR3, as DNA: TGTGCCAGCACCCCGCCCGGGGTGGGCAAAAACATTCAGTACTTC. It translates to CASTPPGVGKNIQYF.

The gene calls are TRBV14 and TRBJ2-7, with D possibly matching TRBD1 (6 bases). Germline lookup yields CDR1 SGHDN and CDR2 FVKESK. V gave up 4 bases and J gave up 4 bases, with 14 bases separating them. The CDR3 totals 14 residues. In DNA, the CDR3 is TGTGCCAGCAGCCCGGTGGACAGACGATACGAGCAGTACTTC. Its protein product is CASSPVDRRYEQYF.

The chain recombines TRBV5-1 with TRBJ1-4; no definite D call. This CDR3 is 15 amino acids long. Germline loops: CDR1 SGHRS, CDR2 YFSETQ. Trimming left V 3 bases short and J 5 bases short, with 14 bases between. CDR3 loop: CASSSAEGLNEKLFF. CDR3 in DNA: TGCGCCAGCAGCTCTGCAGAGGGTTTAAATGAAAAACTGTTTTTT.

This clone was observed a single time. This chain links TRBV29-1 with TRBJ1-2; 8 bases are shared with TRBD1. This CDR3 is 16 amino acids long. The V and J ends lost 2 bases and 0 bases, in that order; junction bases with no gene match: 8. Germline CDR1 SQVTM, CDR2 ANQGSEA. The chain's CDR3 is CSVESPRTGSNYGYTF. The CDR3, as DNA: TGCAGCGTTGAATCCCCGAGGACAGGGTCTAACTATGGCTACACCTTC.

The chain employs TRBV4-1 and TRBJ2-2; tentative D call: TRBD2 (6 bases). Per germline, CDR1 MGHRA and CDR2 YSYEKL. V was pared by 0 bases and J by 5 bases, with 22 bases between. The CDR3 consists of 19 residues. The CDR3 region has the DNA TGCGCCAGCAGCCAAGACGGGCAGATAACGGGAGTCCGGACCGGGGAGCTGTTTTTT. Translated: CASSQDGQITGVRTGELFF.

The chain uses TRBV5-5 and TRBJ2-1; 9 positions match TRBD2. The V and J ends lost 1 base and 6 bases, in that order; junction bases with no gene match: 5. CDR3 size: 15 residues. Germline V gene lookup returns CDR1 SGHKS and CDR2 YYEKEE (reference sequence). CDR3 sequence reads: CASSLRGRDGNEQFF. The CDR3 nucleotides are TGTGCCAGCAGCTTGCGCGGGAGGGATGGCAATGAGCAGTTCTTC.

V is TRBV11-2 and J is TRBJ2-7; D is uncertain. Germline V gene sequence: CDR1 SGHAT, CDR2 FQNNGV. Trimming removed 4 bases from V and 7 bases from J, with 14 bases in between. The CDR3 is 13 amino acids. The CDR3 coding sequence is TGTGCCAGCAGCTCATCCGGCCCCGGGGAGCAGTACTTC. Its translation is CASSSSGPGEQYF.

CDR3 in amino acids: CASSRDLDYEQYF. The CDR3 nucleotides are TGTGCCAGCAGTCGGGACTTGGACTACGAGCAGTACTTC. The V gene is TRBV12-3 or TRBV12-4, the J gene TRBJ2-7; perhaps TRBD2 as D (6 bases). Between the trimmed V and J ends, which lost 5 bases and 3 bases, there was a span of 11 bases. This CDR3 has 13 residues.

The genes are TRBV29-1 and TRBJ2-7; a weak D match, TRBD1 (6 bases). This CDR3 is 13 amino acids long. Germline V gene data show CDR1 as SQVTM and CDR2 as ANQGSEA. The germline V and J ends were trimmed by 6 bases and 0 bases, with 12 bases remaining between them. The CDR3 DNA reads as TGCAGCGTCTATATACAGGGCTCCTACGAGCAGTACTTC. Its protein product is CSVYIQGSYEQYF.

This sequence joins TRBV19 and TRBJ1-3; 8 nucleotides match TRBD1. CDR1 and CDR2 from the germline V gene are LNHDA and SQIVND (reference sequence). V was pared by 4 bases and J by 2 bases, with 4 bases of the junction left unmatched. The CDR3 extends over 15 amino acids. The CDR3 nucleotides read TGTGCCAGTAGTAGACTGACAGGGGCTGGAAACACCATATATTTT. Amino acids: CASSRLTGAGNTIYF.

This clone was seen more than once but under ten times. The J gene is TRBJ1-1, the V gene TRBV5-1, with D maybe TRBD1 (5 bases). Germline assignment: CDR1 SGHRS and CDR2 YFSETQ. CDR3 length equals 14 residues. V gave up 6 bases and J gave up 4 bases, with 16 bases separating them. The CDR3 region is CASTPTDFGTEAFF. The CDR3 DNA reads TGCGCCAGCACCCCGACAGACTTCGGCACTGAAGCTTTCTTT.

The chain has TRBV11-3 and TRBJ2-2; possible D gene TRBD2, 6 bases. V lost 2 bases and J lost 2, with 12 bases in between. The CDR3 spans 16 residues. Germline V gene sequence: CDR1 SGHNT, CDR2 YENEEA. In DNA form, the CDR3 reads TGTGCCAGCAGCTTACAGACGGGAGTCAACACCGGGGAGCTGTTTTTT. It codes for CASSLQTGVNTGELFF.

J is TRBJ1-5 and V is TRBV19; 8 bases line up with TRBD1. Losses at the gene ends were 8 bases for V and 6 bases for J; bases not matched to a gene: 6. This CDR3 has 13 amino acids. The V gene's germline CDR1 is LNHDA and CDR2 SQIVND (reference sequence). CDR3 residues: CASSQGGRQPQHF. Written as DNA, the CDR3 is TGTGCCAGTTCACAGGGGGGACGTCAGCCCCAGCATTTT.

V and J are TRBV7-6 and TRBJ2-1; 8 bases are shared with TRBD2. Germline loops: CDR1 SGHVS, CDR2 FNYEAQ. The trim removed 5 bases at V and 9 bases at J, leaving 12 bases unmatched. This CDR3 has 15 amino acids. CDR3 nucleotide sequence: TGTGCCAGCAGCAATGGGATTAGCGGGATTTTTGAGCAGTTCTTC. This gives the protein CASSNGISGIFEQFF. Drawing the rest from reference TRBV7-6 and TRBJ2-1, the complete variable domain is GAGVSQSPRYKVTKRGQDVALRCDPISGHVSLYWYRQALGQGPEFLTYFNYEAQQDKSGLPNDRFSAERPEGSISTLTIQRTEQRDSAMYRCASSNGISGIFEQFFGPGTRLTVL.

The sample holds a few counts of this clone. V and J are TRBV5-1 and TRBJ2-3; 8 bases match TRBD2. With V trimmed by 3 bases and J by 4 bases, 1 base remained unmatched. Looked up from germline, CDR1 is SGHRS and CDR2 is YFSETQ. The CDR3 is made up of 13 amino acids. For the CDR3, the DNA is TGCGCCAGCAGCTCGGGGGGGCCAGATACGCAGTATTTT. Its translation: CASSSGGPDTQYF.

The CDR3 loop is CASSRGGSSYNEQFF. CDR3 coding DNA: TGTGCCAGCAGCCGGGGGGGTAGCTCCTACAATGAGCAGTTCTTC. This rearrangement joins TRBV27 to TRBJ2-1, with TRBD2 matching 8 bases. V lost 6 bases, J lost 0 bases, and 4 bases stayed unmatched. This CDR3 comprises 15 residues. Germline loops: CDR1 MNHEY, CDR2 SMNVEV (reference sequence).

This clone was counted a few times. The chain uses TRBV5-1 and TRBJ2-4; 11 bases match TRBD1. Germline V gene lookup returns CDR1 SGHRS and CDR2 YFSETQ. The CDR3 totals 12 residues. The trim removed 3 bases at V and 13 bases at J, leaving 3 bases unmatched. For the CDR3, the DNA is TGCGCCAGCAGCTCAGGACAGGGGGCACAGTACTTC. Amino acid sequence: CASSSGQGAQYF.

V is TRBV5-5 and J is TRBJ2-1; 11 bases agree with TRBD1. The CDR3 sequence is 15 residues long. The ends lost 6 bases at V and 3 bases at J; junction bases unmatched: 5. CDR1 SGHKS and CDR2 YYEKEE come from the germline V gene (reference sequence). Written as DNA, the CDR3 is TGTGCCAGCAAATCGGGACAGGGGGGCTACAATGAGCAGTTCTTC. Amino acids: CASKSGQGGYNEQFF.

The chain joins TRBV7-9 to TRBJ2-1, with 7 nucleotides matching TRBD1. The ends lost 5 bases at V and 9 bases at J; junction bases unmatched: 13. CDR1 and CDR2 from the germline V gene are SEHNR and FQNEAQ (reference sequence). This CDR3 spans 15 amino acids. The DNA of the CDR3 is TGTGCCAGCAGCCCGAGTGCAGGGGGATTTGCTGAGCAGTTCTTC. It yields the protein CASSPSAGGFAEQFF.

The V gene is TRBV11-3, the J gene TRBJ2-7; a possible D gene is TRBD1 (6 bases). CDR1 SGHNT and CDR2 YENEEA come from the germline V gene. This CDR3 spans 13 amino acids. V was shortened by 5 bases and J by 6 bases, with 14 bases between the two germline ends. CDR3 sequence reads: CASSRDKLPEQYF. CDR3 sequence (DNA): TGTGCCAGCAGCCGGGACAAGCTTCCCGAGCAGTACTTC.

This chain uses TRBV11-1 with TRBJ2-2, with D possibly matching TRBD2 (5 bases). Trimming cost V 3 bases and J 4 bases, with 9 bases left between them. Germline V gives CDR1 SGHAT, CDR2 FQDESV (reference sequence). The CDR3 is 14 residues long. CDR3 sequence: CASSLDLGTGELFF. The CDR3 DNA is TGTGCCAGCAGCTTGGACTTGGGCACCGGGGAGCTGTTTTTT.